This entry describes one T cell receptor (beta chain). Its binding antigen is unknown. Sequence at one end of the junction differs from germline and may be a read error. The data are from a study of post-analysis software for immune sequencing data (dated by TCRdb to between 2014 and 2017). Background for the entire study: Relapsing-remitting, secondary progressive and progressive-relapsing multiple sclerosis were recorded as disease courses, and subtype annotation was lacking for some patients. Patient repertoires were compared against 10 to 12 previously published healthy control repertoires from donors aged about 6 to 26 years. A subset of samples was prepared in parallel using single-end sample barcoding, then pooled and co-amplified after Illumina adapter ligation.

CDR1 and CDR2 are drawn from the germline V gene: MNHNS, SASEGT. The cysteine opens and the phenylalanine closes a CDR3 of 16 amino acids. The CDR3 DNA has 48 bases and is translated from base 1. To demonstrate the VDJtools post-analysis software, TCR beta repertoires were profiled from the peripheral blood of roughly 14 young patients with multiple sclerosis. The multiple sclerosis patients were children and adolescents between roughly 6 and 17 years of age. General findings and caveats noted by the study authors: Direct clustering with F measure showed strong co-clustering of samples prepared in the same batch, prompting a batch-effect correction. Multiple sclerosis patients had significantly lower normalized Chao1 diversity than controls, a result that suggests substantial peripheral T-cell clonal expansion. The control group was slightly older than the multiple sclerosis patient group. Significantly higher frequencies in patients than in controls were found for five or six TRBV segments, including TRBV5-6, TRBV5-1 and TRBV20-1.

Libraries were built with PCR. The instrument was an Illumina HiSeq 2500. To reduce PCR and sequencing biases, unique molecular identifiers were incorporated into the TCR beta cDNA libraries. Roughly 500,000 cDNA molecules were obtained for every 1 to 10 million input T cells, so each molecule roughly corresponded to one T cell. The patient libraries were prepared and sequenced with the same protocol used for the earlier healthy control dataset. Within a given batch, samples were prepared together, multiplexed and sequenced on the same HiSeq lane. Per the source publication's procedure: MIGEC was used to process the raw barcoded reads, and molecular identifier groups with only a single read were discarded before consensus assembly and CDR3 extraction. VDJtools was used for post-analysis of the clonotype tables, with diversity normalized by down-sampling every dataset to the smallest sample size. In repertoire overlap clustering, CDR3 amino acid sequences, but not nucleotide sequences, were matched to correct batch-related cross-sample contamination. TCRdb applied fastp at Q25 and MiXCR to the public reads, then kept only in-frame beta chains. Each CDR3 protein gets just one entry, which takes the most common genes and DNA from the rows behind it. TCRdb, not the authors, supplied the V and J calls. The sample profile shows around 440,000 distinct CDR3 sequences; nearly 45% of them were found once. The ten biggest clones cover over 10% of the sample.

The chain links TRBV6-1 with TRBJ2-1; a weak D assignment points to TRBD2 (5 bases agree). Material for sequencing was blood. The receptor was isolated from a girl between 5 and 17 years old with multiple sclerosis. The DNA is TGTGTCAGCAGCAAAGGGTCTAGCATCGTATACAATGAGCAGTTCTTC. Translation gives CVSSKGSSIVYNEQFF.